The text below deals with one TCR beta chain. The target antigen is unknown. A clone one base away is much larger, so this may be a read error. This sample was taken from a study of post-analysis software for immune sequencing data. General observations from the study: The study found significantly lower normalized Chao1 diversity in multiple sclerosis patients than in controls. TRBV segments more frequent in patients than in controls numbered roughly 5 and included TRBV5-6, TRBV5-1 and TRBV20-1.

TCR beta cDNA libraries had unique molecular identifiers. From approximately 0.95 to 9.8 million T cells, 400,000 to 500,000 cDNA molecules were obtained. Each CDR3 protein gets one entry after TCRdb re-called the PCR reads with MiXCR. The sample consists of 650,000 to 900,000 distinct CDR3 sequences, just over 45% of them appearing once. The CDR3 consists of 13 residues. CDR1 and CDR2 from the germline V gene are SGHTA and FQGNSA. Sequences were obtained from blood. The receptor's source is a girl aged 10-17 years with multiple sclerosis. This chain connects TRBV7-2 to TRBJ2-5; 8 bases fit TRBD2. The J call could be wrong; TRBJ2-1 is a better fit for the DNA end. This CDR3 is CASSFSGKETQFF. CDR3 DNA sequence: TGTGCCAGCAGCTTTAGCGGGAAAGAGACCCAGTTCTTC.